The clone carrying this T cell receptor (beta chain) has only a few counts. Its antigen is currently unknown. Healthy Caucasian individuals from Russia aged about 6 to 100 served as donors. The second PCR ran about 6 to 12 cycles with a sample-barcoded 5' primer and J-beta primers. All cDNA molecules were each tagged by a template-switch adaptor with 12 random nucleotides. TCRdb redid the calling of the 5' RACE reads with MiXCR, one entry per CDR3 protein. The table shows about 680,000 distinct CDR3 sequences, with 49% occurring only once. Germline loops: CDR1 MDHEN, CDR2 SYDVKM. V lost 6 bases, J lost 4 bases, and 14 bases lay in between. This CDR3 contains 14 residues. These data come from a study of blood T cells in healthy people across ages. Study-level points and caveats: Changes seen in expanded clonotypes were possibly confounded by donor CMV status left unknown.

This sequence originates from an older woman in good health. The chain carries TRBV28 and TRBJ2-3; D possibly corresponds to TRBD2 (6 bases). Sequenced input: blood. The CDR3 bases are TGTGCCAGCAGCCTGACGCAGCGGGCAGATACGCAGTATTTT. This sequence encodes CASSLTQRADTQYF.